This TCR beta chain originates from a study of shared clonotypes between healthy human individuals. Data came from immunoSEQ multiplex PCR; TCRdb stores just in-frame clones and leaves some out. The sample consists of just over 2,000,000 clones, 90% to 95% of them appearing once. Trimming stripped 3 bases from V and 6 bases from J, with 13 bases between. This CDR3 contains 14 residues. CDR1 is SGHTA and CDR2 is FQGNSA in the germline V gene. The chain employs TRBV7-2 and TRBJ2-3, with D perhaps matching TRBD2 (6 bases). The sequenced sample was naive CD4+ T cells sorted from blood. Stated subset: CD45RA+ positively selected. The receptor's source is a man aged 18 to 30 in good health. The CDR3 DNA sequence: TGTGCCAGCAGCTTGGTCGGGAGTGGGGATACGCAGTATTTT. Its protein product is CASSLVGSGDTQYF.